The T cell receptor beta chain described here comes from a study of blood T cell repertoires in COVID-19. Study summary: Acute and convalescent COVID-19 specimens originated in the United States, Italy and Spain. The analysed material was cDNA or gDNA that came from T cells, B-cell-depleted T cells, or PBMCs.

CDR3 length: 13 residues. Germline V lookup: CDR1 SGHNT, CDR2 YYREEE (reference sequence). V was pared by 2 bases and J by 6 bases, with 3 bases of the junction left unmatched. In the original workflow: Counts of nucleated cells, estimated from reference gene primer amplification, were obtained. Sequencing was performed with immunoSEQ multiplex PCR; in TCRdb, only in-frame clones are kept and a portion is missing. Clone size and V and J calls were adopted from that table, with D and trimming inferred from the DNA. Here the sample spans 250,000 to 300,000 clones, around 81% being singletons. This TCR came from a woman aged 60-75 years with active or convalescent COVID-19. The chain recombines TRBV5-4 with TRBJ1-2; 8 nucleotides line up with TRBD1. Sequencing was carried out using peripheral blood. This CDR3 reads CASSFQGANGYTF. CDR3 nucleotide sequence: TGTGCCAGCAGCTTCCAGGGGGCGAATGGCTACACCTTC.